This TCR beta chain was found in a study of blood T cell repertoires in COVID-19. The overall study: Researchers got acute and convalescent COVID-19 samples from the United States, Italy and Spain.

This clone occurred once. This table comes from immunoSEQ multiplex PCR, and its TCRdb copy is limited to in-frame clones, with some not included. The profile shows about 300,000 clones, around 87% of them singletons. Per germline, CDR1 SEHNR and CDR2 FQNEAQ (reference sequence). The CDR3 is 15 amino acids. After removal of 5 bases from V and 2 bases from J, the junction contained 4 bases not matched to a gene. This sequence joins TRBV7-9 and TRBJ1-2, with TRBD1 identical over 11 bases. The source is a woman aged 40-49 years who had recovered from COVID-19. Material for sequencing was peripheral blood. In DNA, the CDR3 is TGTGCCAGCAGCCTATGGGACAGGGGGAACTATGGCTACACCTTC. It yields the protein CASSLWDRGNYGYTF. Together with reference TRBV7-9 and TRBJ1-2, the CDR3 gives the full variable domain: DTGVSQNPRHKITKRGQNVTFRCDPISEHNRLYWYRQTLGQGPEFLTYFQNEAQLEKSRLLSDRFSAERPKGSFSTLEIQRTEQGDSAMYLCASSLWDRGNYGYTFGSGTRLTVV.